Shown below are 14 T cell receptor beta chains from a single sample sequenced in a study of CD8+CD57+ T cells in acquired aplastic anemia. The template used for profiling TCR beta VDJ and CDR3 was genomic DNA. One entry per CDR3 protein results from TCRdb running MiXCR on the reads. The sample consists of under 350,000 distinct CDR3 sequences, 56% of them appearing once. Those patients picked for sequencing had displayed CD8+CD57+ cell expansion on flow cytometry. Sequenced material: sorted CD4+, CD8+, or CD8+CD57+ T cells (not recorded which) from PBMCs. All receptors come from a human donor with aplastic anemia.

This clonotype was observed at least ten times. The chain joins TRBV20-1 to TRBJ1-5; 9 bases match TRBD1. CDR1 is DFQATT, CDR2 SNEGSKA, per germline (reference sequence). J was trimmed by 0 bases and V by 3 bases; bases with no gene match: 3. This CDR3 region has 15 residues. The CDR3 is CSASGTGTSNQPQHF. The CDR3 DNA sequence: TGCAGTGCTAGTGGGACAGGGACTAGCAATCAGCCCCAGCATTTT.

This clonotype was found once. Its ends do not fully match the called genes, so a read error is possible. The chain joins TRBV19 to TRBJ2-4; 7 positions match TRBD2. CDR3 length: 17 amino acids. Germline CDR1 is LNHDA and CDR2 is SQIVND (reference sequence). The DNA of the CDR3 is TGTGCCAGTAGTACTGGTTGGCGCGGGAGTATAAAAAACACTCAGTACTTC. Protein sequence: CASSTGWRGSIKNTQYF.

This clonotype has a count of ten or more. J is TRBJ2-1 and V is TRBV5-1; D remains unclear. Trimming pared 0 bases from V and 3 bases from J, leaving 7 bases between. Germline V gene data show CDR1 as SGHRS and CDR2 as YFSETQ. This CDR3 spans 14 amino acids. CDR3 nucleotides: TGCGCCAGCAGCTTGGAGTCAAACTACAATGAGCAGTTCTTC. Residues: CASSLESNYNEQFF.

This clonotype has a count of ten or more. The CDR3 protein is CASSHGLAGGLNTGELFF. CDR3 nucleotide sequence: TGCGCCAGCAGCCACGGACTAGCGGGGGGGTTGAACACCGGGGAGCTGTTTTTT. The chain couples TRBV4-1 to TRBJ2-2, with 15 positions matching TRBD2. The CDR3 consists of 18 residues. CDR1 and CDR2 from the germline V gene are MGHRA and YSYEKL. Trimming at V came to 3 bases and at J to 1 base, leaving 3 bases not matched to a gene.

This clonotype was seen many times. This may arise from a read error, as a much more abundant clone is one base away. The chain links TRBV29-1 to TRBJ2-7; maybe TRBD1 (5 bases). The CDR3 is made up of 14 amino acids. Germline V CDR1 and CDR2: SQVTM, ANQGSEA. The CDR3 DNA reads TGCAGCGTCCGACAGCAGAATACGTTTGACGAGCAGTGCTTC. The encoded protein is CSVRQQNTFDEQCF.

This clonotype was counted ten times or more. V gene TRBV12-3 or TRBV12-4 combines with J gene TRBJ1-1; D is perhaps TRBD1 (6 bases). This CDR3 spans 14 amino acids. V lost 7 bases to trimming and J lost 6 bases, with 18 bases between them. CDR3 amino acids: CASTGIRAGAEAFF. CDR3 bases: TGTGCCAGCACGGGAATTAGGGCAGGGGCTGAAGCTTTCTTT.

This clonotype was observed at least ten times. The chain has TRBV3-1 and TRBJ2-5; 11 bases align to TRBD1. V was clipped by 4 bases and J by 5 bases; unmatched bases: 6. The length of the CDR3 is 15 residues. Looked up from germline, CDR1 is LGHDT and CDR2 is YNNKEL (reference sequence). The CDR3 coding sequence is TGTGCCAGCAGCCCCGGGACAGGGGGTATGGAGACCCAGTACTTC. Translated, it gives CASSPGTGGMETQYF.

This rearrangement joins TRBV2 to TRBJ1-2, with 7 bases aligning to TRBD1. Losses at the gene ends were 9 bases for V and 3 bases for J; bases not matched to a gene: 1. Germline CDR1 is SNHLY and CDR2 is FYNNEI. CDR3 length equals 11 residues. The CDR3 coding sequence is TGTGCCAGTGACAGGGACTATGGCTACACCTTC. It specifies CASDRDYGYTF.

Remarks on this clonotype: A read error is likely, as this CDR3 ends without the conserved phenylalanine or tryptophan. The rearrangement joins TRBV7-2 to TRBJ2-7; TRBD2 agrees at 15 bases. The CDR3 spans 15 residues. With 5 bases clipped from V and 6 bases from J, the junction kept 5 bases outside the gene matches. The germline gives CDR1 SGHTA, CDR2 FQGNSA. DNA for the CDR3: TGTGCCAGCAGCCCCGGGACTAGCGGGAGGAGCGAGCAGTACCTC. It is translated as CASSPGTSGRSEQYL.

This clonotype was seen only a few times. The chain recombines TRBV19 with TRBJ1-1; 8 bases line up with TRBD1. CDR3 length: 14 residues. The V segment lost 6 bases and the J segment 0 bases; nucleotides outside the gene matches: 3. CDR1 LNHDA and CDR2 SQIVND come from the germline V gene (reference sequence). Written as DNA, the CDR3 is TGTGCCAGTAGGAGACAGGGGATGAACACTGAAGCTTTCTTT. As protein: CASRRQGMNTEAFF.

The genes are TRBV10-3 and TRBJ1-2; a weak D match, TRBD1 (6 bases). There are 13 residues in the CDR3. The V end lost 10 bases, the J end lost 4 bases, and 16 bases lay between the germline ends. CDR1 ENHRY and CDR2 SYGVKD come from the germline V gene. The CDR3 DNA reads as TGTGCCACCGGCGGGGACAAGAGCTATGGCTACACCTTC. Protein product: CATGGDKSYGYTF.

The chain is built from TRBV20-1 and TRBJ2-3, with 7 bases aligning to TRBD1. CDR1 is DFQATT and CDR2 is SNEGSKA in the germline V gene (reference sequence). With 3 bases clipped from V and 7 bases from J, the junction kept 10 bases outside the gene matches. This CDR3 has 14 amino acids. CDR3 region: CSASHTLTGNTQYF. The CDR3 DNA reads TGCAGTGCTAGTCACACGTTGACAGGGAATACGCAGTATTTT.

V gene TRBV2 combines with J gene TRBJ1-1, with a weak D call TRBD1 (6 bases). The CDR3 has 18 residues. Trimming pared 5 bases from V and 2 bases from J, leaving 24 bases between. Germline V CDR1 and CDR2: SNHLY, FYNNEI. The CDR3, as DNA: TGTGCCAGCAGTCCCGTTTCACAGGGTAGCCCAACTAACACTGAAGCTTTCTTT. Translating gives CASSPVSQGSPTNTEAFF.

As regards this clonotype: The junction departs from germline at one end; a sequencing error may be responsible. The chain employs TRBV12-3 or TRBV12-4 and TRBJ1-5, with 7 bases identical to TRBD1. CDR3 length: 12 residues. The CDR3 DNA sequence: TGTGCCAGCAGCCACAGGGGTCAGCCCCAGCATTTC. This gives the protein CASSHRGQPQHF.